This T cell receptor beta chain is from a study of blood T cell repertoires in COVID-19. Original data processing: Amplifying reference gene primers gave estimates of nucleated cell counts. Generated by immunoSEQ multiplex PCR, the TCRdb table keeps only in-frame clones and is missing some. The V and J calls and the clone size are those of that table, but D and trimming were determined from the DNA. Of just over 90,000 clones in the sample, roughly 85% were seen once. Germline CDR1 is MNHEY and CDR2 is SVGAGI. Deletions cut 2 bases from V and 3 bases from J, with 11 bases between. The CDR3 is made up of 16 amino acids.

This chain connects TRBV6-5 to TRBJ2-6; tentatively, D is TRBD1 (6 bases). Sequencing was performed on peripheral blood. This receptor was identified in a human donor in a cohort sampled during active COVID-19. CDR3 protein: CASSYRGRGGANVLTF. The CDR3 DNA follows: TGTGCCAGCAGTTACCGGGGCAGGGGTGGGGCCAACGTCCTGACTTTC.